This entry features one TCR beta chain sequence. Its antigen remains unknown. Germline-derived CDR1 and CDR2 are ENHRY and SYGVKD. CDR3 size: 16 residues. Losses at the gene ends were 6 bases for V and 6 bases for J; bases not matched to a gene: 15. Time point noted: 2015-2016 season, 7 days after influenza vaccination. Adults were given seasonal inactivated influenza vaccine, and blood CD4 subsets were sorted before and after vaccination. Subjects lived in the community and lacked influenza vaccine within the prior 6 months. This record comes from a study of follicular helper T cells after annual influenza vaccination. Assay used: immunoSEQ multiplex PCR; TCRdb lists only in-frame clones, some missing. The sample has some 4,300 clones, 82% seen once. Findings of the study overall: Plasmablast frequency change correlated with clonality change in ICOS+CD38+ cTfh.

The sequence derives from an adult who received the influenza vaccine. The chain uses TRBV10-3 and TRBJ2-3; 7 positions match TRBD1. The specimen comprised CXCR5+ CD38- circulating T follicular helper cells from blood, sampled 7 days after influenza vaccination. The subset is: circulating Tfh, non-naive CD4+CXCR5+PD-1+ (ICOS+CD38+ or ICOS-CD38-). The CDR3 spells CAIRDAQGMGRDTQYF. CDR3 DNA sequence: TGTGCCATCAGGGACGCACAGGGGATGGGGCGGGATACGCAGTATTTT.